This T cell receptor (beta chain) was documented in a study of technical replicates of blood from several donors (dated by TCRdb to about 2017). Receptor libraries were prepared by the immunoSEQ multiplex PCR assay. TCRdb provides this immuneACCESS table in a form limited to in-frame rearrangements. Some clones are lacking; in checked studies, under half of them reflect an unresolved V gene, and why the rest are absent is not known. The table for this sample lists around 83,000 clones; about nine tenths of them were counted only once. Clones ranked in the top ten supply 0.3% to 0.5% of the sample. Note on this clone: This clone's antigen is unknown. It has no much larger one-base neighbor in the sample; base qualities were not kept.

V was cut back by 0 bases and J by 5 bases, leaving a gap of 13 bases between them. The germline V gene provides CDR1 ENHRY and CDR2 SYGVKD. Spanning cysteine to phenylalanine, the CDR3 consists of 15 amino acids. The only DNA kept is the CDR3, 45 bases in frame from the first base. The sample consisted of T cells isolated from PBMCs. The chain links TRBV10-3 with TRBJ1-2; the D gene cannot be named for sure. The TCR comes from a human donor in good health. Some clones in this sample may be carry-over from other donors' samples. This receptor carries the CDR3 CAISESIAQWYGYTF. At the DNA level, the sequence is TGTGCCATCAGTGAGTCGATAGCTCAGTGGTATGGCTACACCTTC.